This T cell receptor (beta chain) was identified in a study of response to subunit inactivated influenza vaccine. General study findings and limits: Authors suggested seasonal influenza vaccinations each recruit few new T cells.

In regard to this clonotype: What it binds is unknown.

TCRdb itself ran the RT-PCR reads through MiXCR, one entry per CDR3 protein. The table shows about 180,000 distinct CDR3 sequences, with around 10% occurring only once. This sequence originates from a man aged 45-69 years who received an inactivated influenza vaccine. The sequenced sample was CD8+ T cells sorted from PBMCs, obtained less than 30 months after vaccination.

The CDR3 reads CASRRQGLGEPQHF. The CDR3 coding sequence is TGTGCCAGCAGACGACAGGGTCTAGGGGAGCCCCAGCATTTT. This chain connects TRBV27 to TRBJ1-5, with TRBD1 identical over 7 bases. Germline CDR1 and CDR2: MNHEY and SMNVEV (reference sequence). This CDR3 has 14 amino acids. After removal of 6 bases from V and 8 bases from J, the junction contained 10 bases not matched to a gene.